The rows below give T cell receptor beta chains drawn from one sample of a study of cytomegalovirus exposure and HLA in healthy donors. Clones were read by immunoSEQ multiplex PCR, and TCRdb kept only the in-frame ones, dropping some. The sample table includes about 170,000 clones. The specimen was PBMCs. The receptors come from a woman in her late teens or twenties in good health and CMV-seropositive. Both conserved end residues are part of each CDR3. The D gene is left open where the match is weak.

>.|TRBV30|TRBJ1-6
TGTGCTAAAAGGGCGGGAGCCTCACCCCTCCACTTT
CAKRAGASPLHF
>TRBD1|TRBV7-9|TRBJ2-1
TGTGCCAGCAGCTTATCGGGACAGGCGAACAATGAGCAGTTCTTC
CASSLSGQANNEQFF
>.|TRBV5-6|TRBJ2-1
TGTGCCAGCAGCTATCGGGAGTACTACAATGAGCAGTTCTTC
CASSYREYYNEQFF
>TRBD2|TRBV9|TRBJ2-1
TGTGCCAGCAGCTCTATGGAGGCGGGGGCCTACAATGAGCAGTTCTTC
CASSSMEAGAYNEQFF
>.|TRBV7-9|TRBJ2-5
TGTGCCAGCAGCCTCTCACGGTCAGGGGTCGAGACCCAGTACTTC
CASSLSRSGVETQYF
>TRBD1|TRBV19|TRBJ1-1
TGTGCCAGTAAAAGGGGGGGACAGGTAGACACTGAAGCTTTCTTT
CASKRGGQVDTEAFF
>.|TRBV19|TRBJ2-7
TGTGCCAGTAGAGACGGCGCGGGATCCTACGAGCAGTACTTC
CASRDGAGSYEQYF
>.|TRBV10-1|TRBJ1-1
TGCGCCAGCAGTGAGTCACTGTCCCCACACACTGAAGCTTTCTTT
CASSESLSPHTEAFF
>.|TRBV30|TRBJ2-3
TGTGCCTGGAGTGTTGGGCGGGTCCTGAACCTTCGGGCTAGCACAGATACGCAGTATTTT
CAWSVGRVLNLRASTDTQYF
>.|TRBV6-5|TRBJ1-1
TGTGCCAGCAGTTACTACGACAGGAACGCTGAAGCTTTCTTT
CASSYYDRNAEAFF
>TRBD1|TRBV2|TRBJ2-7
TGTGCCAGCAGTATTAGCAGGGGGCAGAGCTCCTACGAGCAGTACTTC
CASSISRGQSSYEQYF
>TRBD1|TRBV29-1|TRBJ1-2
TGCAGCGTTGAGGGGCAGGGGGCTGGCTACACCTTC
CSVEGQGAGYTF
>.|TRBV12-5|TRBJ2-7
TGTGCTAGTGGTACCCCGACAGATATCGAGTCCTACGAGCAGTACTTC
CASGTPTDIESYEQYF
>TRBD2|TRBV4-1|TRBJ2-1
TGCGCCAGCAGACAGATAAATAGCGGGAATCGAACTGGGCAGTTCTTC
CASRQINSGNRTGQFF
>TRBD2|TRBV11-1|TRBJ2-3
TGTGCCAGCAGCTTAGTGAGTAGCGGGGGACGCTCGCAGTATTTT
CASSLVSSGGRSQYF
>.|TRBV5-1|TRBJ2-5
TGCGCCAGCGGCTTGTCGGAGACCCAGTACTTC
CASGLSETQYF
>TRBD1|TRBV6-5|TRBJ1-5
TGTGCCAGCAGTTACTCCAACAGGGGGGGACAGCCCCAGCATTTT
CASSYSNRGGQPQHF
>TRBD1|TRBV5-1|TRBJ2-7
TGCGCCAGCAGCTTGTCCCCCGGGACAGGGCTTGGCGAGCAGTACTTC
CASSLSPGTGLGEQYF
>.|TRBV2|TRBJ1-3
TGTGCCAGCAGTCCGAACCTATCTGGAAACACCATATATTTT
CASSPNLSGNTIYF
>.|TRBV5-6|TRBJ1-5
TGTGCCAGCAGCTATACAGGGTATAATCAGCCCCAGCATTTT
CASSYTGYNQPQHF
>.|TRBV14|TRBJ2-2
TGTGCCAGCAGCCAAGTAACATCCGGGGAGCTGTTTTTT
CASSQVTSGELFF
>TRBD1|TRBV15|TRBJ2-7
TGTGCCACCAGCAGTGGTTTCGGGACAGGTCCCTACGAGCAGTACTTC
CATSSGFGTGPYEQYF
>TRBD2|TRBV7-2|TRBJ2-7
TGTGCCAGCAGCATGAAGACTAGCGGGAGCTCCTACGAGCAGTACTTC
CASSMKTSGSSYEQYF
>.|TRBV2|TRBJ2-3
TGTGCCAGCAGCAATGAGGATACGCAGTATTTT
CASSNEDTQYF
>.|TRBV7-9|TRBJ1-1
TGTGCCAGCAGCTTAGGGCAGGGCGAGAACACTGAAGCTTTCTTT
CASSLGQGENTEAFF
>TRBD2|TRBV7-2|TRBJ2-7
TGTGCCACCAGGACTAGCGGGGTATACGAGCAGTACTTC
CATRTSGVYEQYF
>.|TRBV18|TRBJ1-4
TGTGCCAGCTCACCGGGGGCGGGTAATGAAAAACTGTTTTTT
CASSPGAGNEKLFF
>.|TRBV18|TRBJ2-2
TGTGCCAGCTCACCCCCAGGGTTCACCGGGGAGCTGTTTTTT
CASSPPGFTGELFF
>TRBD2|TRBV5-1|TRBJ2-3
TGCGCCAGCACCCGACTAGCGGGGGAACCTAGCACAGATACGCAGTATTTT
CASTRLAGEPSTDTQYF
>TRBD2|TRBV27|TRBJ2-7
TGTGCCAGCAGTCAGGGACTAGCGGGAGGGGTGGAGCAGTACTTC
CASSQGLAGGVEQYF
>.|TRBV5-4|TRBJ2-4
TGTGCCAGCAGCTCTAGGGGTGCTAACATTCAGTACTTC
CASSSRGANIQYF
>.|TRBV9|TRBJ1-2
TGTGCCAGCAGCGTAGGGGCAGGTCTCTATGGCTACACCTTC
CASSVGAGLYGYTF
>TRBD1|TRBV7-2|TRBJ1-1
TGTGCCAGCAGCGTACAGGGGGCCACTGAAGCTTTCTTT
CASSVQGATEAFF
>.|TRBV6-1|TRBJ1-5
TGTGCCAGCAGTGAAATAGGGGCCAGCCCCAATCAGCCCCAGCATTTT
CASSEIGASPNQPQHF
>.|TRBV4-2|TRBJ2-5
TGTGCCAGCAGCCCGCAGGGTGGCGAGACCCAGTACTTC
CASSPQGGETQYF
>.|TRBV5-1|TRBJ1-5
TGCGCCAGCAGCTTGGGGGGGGATAGTCAGCCCCAGCATTTT
CASSLGGDSQPQHF
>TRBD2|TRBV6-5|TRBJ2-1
TGTGCCATCCGGGGGGGGCTCTACAATGAGCAGTTCTTC
CAIRGGLYNEQFF
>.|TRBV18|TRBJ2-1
TGTGCCAGCTCACGGGGGCAGGGTTCCTACAATGAGCAGTTCTTC
CASSRGQGSYNEQFF
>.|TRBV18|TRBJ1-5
TGTGCCAGCTCATCAGGGGATCAGCCCCAGCATTTT
CASSSGDQPQHF
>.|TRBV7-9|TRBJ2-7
TGTGCCAGCACCGGTTGGAGCAAAACCCTCTACGAGCAGTACTTC
CASTGWSKTLYEQYF
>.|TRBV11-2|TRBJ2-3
TGTGCCAGCAGCCCGGGACTGGGGGGAGATACGCAGTATTTT
CASSPGLGGDTQYF
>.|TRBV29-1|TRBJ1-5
TGCAGCGTTGAGGAAGGGACGGGGGGCAATCAGCCCCAGCATTTT
CSVEEGTGGNQPQHF
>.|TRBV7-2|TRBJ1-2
TGTGCCAGCAGCTTATTTGGGGGGGAGAGTGGCTACACCTTC
CASSLFGGESGYTF
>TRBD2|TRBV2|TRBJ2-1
TGTGCCAGCAACCTAGCGGGAAACAATGAGCAGTTCTTC
CASNLAGNNEQFF
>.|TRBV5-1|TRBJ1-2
TGCGCCAGCAGCCCGGGCCGGGACCGGGGGGGCTACACCTTC
CASSPGRDRGGYTF
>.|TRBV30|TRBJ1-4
TGTGCCTGGAGTTCTAAGGCCGGCTGGGGAGTGGAAAAACTGTTTTTT
CAWSSKAGWGVEKLFF
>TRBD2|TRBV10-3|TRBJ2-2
TGTGCCATCGCTGCGGGAGTCAACACCGGGGAGCTGTTTTTT
CAIAAGVNTGELFF
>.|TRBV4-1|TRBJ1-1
TGCGCCAGCAGCGGAACAGTGGTAGGCCTCGGGGTCTTGAACACTGAAGCTTTCTTT
CASSGTVVGLGVLNTEAFF
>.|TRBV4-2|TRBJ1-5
TGTGCCAGCAGCCTTTCTGAGAAATATCAGCCCCAGCATTTT
CASSLSEKYQPQHF
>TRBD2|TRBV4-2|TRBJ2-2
TGTGCCAGCAGCCAAGTAGTGGGCGCGGGAGAAGAGGGGGAGCTGTTTTTT
CASSQVVGAGEEGELFF
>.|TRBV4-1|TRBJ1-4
TGCGCCAGCAGCCAAGATCGTTCGGTGGGGGGTTCAACTAATGAAAAACTGTTTTTT
CASSQDRSVGGSTNEKLFF
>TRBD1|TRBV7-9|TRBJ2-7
TGTGCCAGCAGCTTAGAAGAGGGGGCCAGGTACGGGCAGTACTTC
CASSLEEGARYGQYF
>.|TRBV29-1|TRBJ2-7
TGCAGCGTTGTCGAGGCCCCCTCCTACGAGCAGTACTTC
CSVVEAPSYEQYF
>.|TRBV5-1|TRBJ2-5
TGCGCCAGCAGCTTGAATGGCCCGTACCAAGAGACCCAGTACTTC
CASSLNGPYQETQYF